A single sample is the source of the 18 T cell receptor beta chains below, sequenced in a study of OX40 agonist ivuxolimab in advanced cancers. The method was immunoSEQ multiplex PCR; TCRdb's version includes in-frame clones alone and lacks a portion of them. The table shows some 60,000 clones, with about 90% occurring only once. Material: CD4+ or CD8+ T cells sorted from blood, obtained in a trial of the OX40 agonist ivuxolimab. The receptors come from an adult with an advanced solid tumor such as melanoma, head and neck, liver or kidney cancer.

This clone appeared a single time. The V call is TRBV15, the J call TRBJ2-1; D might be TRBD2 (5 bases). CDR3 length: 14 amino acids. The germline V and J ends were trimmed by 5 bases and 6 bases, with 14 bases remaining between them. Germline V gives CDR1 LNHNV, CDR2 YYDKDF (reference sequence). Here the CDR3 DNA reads TGTGCCACCAGCGGGATACTAGGGATCAATGAGCAGTTCTTC. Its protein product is CATSGILGINEQFF.

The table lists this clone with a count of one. The CDR3 loop reads CASRTLVADTQYF. Here the CDR3 DNA reads TGTGCCAGCAGGACCCTGGTGGCAGATACGCAGTATTTT. J is TRBJ2-3 and V is TRBV6-1, with D unclear. The CDR3 loop spans 13 amino acids. V lost 6 bases to trimming and J lost 4 bases, with 11 bases between them. Per germline, CDR1 MNHNS and CDR2 SASEGT.

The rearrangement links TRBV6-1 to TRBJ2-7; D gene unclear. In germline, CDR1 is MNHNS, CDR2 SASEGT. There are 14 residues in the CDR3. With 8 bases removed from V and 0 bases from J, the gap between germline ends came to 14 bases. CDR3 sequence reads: CASSEAFSSYEQYF. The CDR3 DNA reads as TGTGCCAGCTCTGAAGCTTTTAGCTCCTACGAGCAGTACTTC.

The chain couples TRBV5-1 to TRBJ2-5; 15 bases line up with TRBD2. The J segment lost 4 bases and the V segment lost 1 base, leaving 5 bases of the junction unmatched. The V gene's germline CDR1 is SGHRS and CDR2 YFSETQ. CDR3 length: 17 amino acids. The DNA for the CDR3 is TGCGCCAGCAGCTTGCGGACTAGCGGGAGGGTTGGAGAGACCCAGTACTTC. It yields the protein CASSLRTSGRVGETQYF. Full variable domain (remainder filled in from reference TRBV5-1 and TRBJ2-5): KAGVTQTPRYLIKTRGQQVTLSCSPISGHRSVSWYQQTPGQGLQFLFEYFSETQRNKGNFPGRFSGRQFSNSRSEMNVSTLELGDSALYLCASSLRTSGRVGETQYFGPGTRLLVL.

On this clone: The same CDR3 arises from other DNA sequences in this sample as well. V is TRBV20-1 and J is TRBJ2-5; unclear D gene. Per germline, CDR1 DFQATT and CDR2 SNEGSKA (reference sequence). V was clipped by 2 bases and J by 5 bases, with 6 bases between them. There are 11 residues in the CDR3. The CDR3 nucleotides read TGCAGTGCTAGACTTGGGGAGACCCAGTACTTC. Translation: CSARLGETQYF.

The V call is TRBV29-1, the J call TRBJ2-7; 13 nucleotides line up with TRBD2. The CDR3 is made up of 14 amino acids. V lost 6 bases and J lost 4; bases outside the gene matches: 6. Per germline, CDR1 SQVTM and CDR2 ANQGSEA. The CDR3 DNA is TGCAGCGTCACCGGACTAGCGGGAGCTTACGAGCAGTACTTC. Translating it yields CSVTGLAGAYEQYF.

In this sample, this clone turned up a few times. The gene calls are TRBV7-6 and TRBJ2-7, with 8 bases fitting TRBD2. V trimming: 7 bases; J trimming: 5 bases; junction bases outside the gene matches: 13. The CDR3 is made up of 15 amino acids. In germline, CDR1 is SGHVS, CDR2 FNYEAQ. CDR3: CASTATSAQAHEQYF. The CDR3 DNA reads TGTGCCAGCACGGCGACTAGCGCACAAGCCCACGAGCAGTACTTC.

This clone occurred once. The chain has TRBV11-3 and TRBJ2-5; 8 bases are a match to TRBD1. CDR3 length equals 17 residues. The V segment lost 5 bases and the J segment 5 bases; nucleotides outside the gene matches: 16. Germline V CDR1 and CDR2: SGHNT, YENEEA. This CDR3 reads CASSLTSTPGGAETQYF. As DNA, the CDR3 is TGTGCCAGCAGCCTCACCTCCACCCCAGGGGGCGCGGAGACCCAGTACTTC.

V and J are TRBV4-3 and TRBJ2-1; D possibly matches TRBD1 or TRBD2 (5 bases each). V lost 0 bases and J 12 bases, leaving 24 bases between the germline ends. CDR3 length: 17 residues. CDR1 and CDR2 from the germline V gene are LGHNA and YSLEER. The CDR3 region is CASSQDFLRRTPGWQFF. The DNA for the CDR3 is TGCGCCAGCAGCCAAGATTTTTTGAGGCGGACACCGGGGTGGCAGTTCTTC.

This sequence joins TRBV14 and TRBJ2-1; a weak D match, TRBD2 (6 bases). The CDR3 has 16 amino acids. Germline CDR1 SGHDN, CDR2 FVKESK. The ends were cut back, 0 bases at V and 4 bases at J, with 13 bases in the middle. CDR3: CASSQDSGVAYNEQFF. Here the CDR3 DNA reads TGTGCCAGCAGCCAAGATAGCGGAGTAGCTTACAATGAGCAGTTCTTC. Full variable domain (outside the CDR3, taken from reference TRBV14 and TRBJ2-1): EAGVTQFPSHSVIEKGQTVTLRCDPISGHDNLYWYRRVMGKEIKFLLHFVKESKQDESGMPNNRFLAERTGGTYSTLKVQPAELEDSGVYFCASSQDSGVAYNEQFFGPGTRLTVL.

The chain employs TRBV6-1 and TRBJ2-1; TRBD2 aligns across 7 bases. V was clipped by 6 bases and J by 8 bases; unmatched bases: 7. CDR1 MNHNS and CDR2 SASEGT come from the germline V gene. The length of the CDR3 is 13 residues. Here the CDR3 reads CASRETSVDEQFF. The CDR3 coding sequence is TGTGCCAGCAGAGAAACTAGCGTTGATGAGCAGTTCTTC.

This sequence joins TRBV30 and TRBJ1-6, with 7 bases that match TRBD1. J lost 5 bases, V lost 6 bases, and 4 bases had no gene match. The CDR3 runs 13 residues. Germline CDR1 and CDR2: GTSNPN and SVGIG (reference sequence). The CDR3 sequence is CACQGQHNSPLHF. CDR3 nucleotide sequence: TGTGCCTGCCAGGGACAGCATAATTCACCCCTCCACTTT.

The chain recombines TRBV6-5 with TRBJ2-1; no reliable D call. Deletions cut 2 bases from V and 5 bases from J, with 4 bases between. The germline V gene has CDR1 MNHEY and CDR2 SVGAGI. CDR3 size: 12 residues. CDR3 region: CASSYPHNEQFF. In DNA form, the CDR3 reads TGTGCCAGCAGTTACCCCCACAATGAGCAGTTCTTC.

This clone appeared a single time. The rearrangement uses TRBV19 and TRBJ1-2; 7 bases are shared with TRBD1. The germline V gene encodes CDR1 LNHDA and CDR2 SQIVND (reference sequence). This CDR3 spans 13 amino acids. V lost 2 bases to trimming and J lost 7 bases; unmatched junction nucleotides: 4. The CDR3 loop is CASSIRQGGGYTF. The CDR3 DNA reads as TGTGCCAGTAGTATAAGACAGGGAGGTGGCTACACCTTC.

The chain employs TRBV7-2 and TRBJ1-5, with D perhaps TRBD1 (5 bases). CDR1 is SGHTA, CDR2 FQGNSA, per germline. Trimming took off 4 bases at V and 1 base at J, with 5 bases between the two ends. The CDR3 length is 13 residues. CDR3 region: CASSWDSNQPQHF. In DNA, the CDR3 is TGTGCCAGCAGCTGGGACAGCAATCAGCCCCAGCATTTT. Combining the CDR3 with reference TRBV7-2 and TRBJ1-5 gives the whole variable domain GAGVSQSPSNKVTEKGKDVELRCDPISGHTALYWYRQSLGQGLEFLIYFQGNSAPDKSGLPSDRFSAERTGGSVSTLTIQRTQQEDSAVYLCASSWDSNQPQHFGDGTRLSIL.

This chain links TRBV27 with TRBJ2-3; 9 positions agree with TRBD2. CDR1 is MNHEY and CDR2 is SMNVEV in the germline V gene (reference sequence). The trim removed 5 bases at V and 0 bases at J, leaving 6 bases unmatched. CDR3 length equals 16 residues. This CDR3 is CASSRREGRSTDTQYF. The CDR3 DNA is TGTGCCAGCAGTAGGCGGGAGGGCCGGAGCACAGATACGCAGTATTTT.

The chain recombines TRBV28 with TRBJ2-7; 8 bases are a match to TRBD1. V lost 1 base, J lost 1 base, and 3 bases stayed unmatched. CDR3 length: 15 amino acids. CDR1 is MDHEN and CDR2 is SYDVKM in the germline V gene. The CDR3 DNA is TGTGCCAGCAGTTTATCCCGGACAGGGTCCTACGAGCAGTACTTC. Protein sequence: CASSLSRTGSYEQYF.

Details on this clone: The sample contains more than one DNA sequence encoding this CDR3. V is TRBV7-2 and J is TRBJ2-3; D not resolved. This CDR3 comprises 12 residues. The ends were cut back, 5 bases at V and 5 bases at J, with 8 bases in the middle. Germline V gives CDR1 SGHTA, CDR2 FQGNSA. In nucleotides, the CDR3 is TGTGCCAGCAGCCTGTCAGGAGATACGCAGTATTTT. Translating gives CASSLSGDTQYF.